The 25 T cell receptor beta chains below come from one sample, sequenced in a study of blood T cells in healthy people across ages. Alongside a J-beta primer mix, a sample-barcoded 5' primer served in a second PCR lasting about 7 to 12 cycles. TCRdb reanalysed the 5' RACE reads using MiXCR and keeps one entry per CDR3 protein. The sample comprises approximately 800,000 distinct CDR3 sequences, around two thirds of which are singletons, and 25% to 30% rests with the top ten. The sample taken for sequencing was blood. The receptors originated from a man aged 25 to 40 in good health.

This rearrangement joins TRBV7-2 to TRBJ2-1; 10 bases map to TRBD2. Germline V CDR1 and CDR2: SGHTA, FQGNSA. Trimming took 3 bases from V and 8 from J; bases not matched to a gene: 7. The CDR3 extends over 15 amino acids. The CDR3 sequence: CASSFQAGGPHEQFF. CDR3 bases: TGTGCCAGCAGCTTTCAAGCGGGGGGGCCCCATGAGCAGTTCTTC.

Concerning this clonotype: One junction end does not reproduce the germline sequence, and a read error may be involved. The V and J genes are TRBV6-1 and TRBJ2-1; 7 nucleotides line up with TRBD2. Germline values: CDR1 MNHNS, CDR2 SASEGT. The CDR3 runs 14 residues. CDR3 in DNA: TGCGCCAGCCATTGGGGGGGGAAGTACAATGAGCAGTTCTTC. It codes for CASHWGGKYNEQFF.

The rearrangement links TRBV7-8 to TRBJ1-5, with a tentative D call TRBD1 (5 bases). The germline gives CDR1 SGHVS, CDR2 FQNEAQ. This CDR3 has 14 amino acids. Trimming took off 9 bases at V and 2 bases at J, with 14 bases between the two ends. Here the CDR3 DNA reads TGTGCCAGTCAGGGAGGGGTGGGCAATCAGCCCCAGCATTTT. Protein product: CASQGGVGNQPQHF.

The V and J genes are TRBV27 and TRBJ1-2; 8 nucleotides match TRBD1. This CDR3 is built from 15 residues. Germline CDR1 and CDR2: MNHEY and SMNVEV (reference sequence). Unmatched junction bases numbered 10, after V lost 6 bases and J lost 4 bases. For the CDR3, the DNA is TGTGCCAGCAGGATAATCACAGGGGGACGCTATGGCTACACCTTC. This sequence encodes CASRIITGGRYGYTF.

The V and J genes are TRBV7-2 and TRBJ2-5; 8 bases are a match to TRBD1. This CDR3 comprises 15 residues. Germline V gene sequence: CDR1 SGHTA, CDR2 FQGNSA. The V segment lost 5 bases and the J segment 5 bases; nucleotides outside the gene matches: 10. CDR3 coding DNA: TGTGCCAGCAGCCCGGACAGGGAGGTCGGGGAGACCCAGTACTTC. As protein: CASSPDREVGETQYF.

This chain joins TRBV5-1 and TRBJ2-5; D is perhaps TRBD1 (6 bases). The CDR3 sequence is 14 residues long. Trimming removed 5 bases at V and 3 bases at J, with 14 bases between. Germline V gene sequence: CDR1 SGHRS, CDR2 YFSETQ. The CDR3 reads CASREPDRKETQYF. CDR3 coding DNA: TGCGCCAGCAGGGAGCCGGACAGAAAAGAGACCCAGTACTTC.

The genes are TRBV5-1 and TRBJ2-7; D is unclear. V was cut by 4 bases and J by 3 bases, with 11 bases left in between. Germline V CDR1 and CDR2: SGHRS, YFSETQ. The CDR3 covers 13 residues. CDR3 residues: CASSPELSYEQYF. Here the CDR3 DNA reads TGCGCCAGCAGCCCGGAGCTCAGCTACGAGCAGTACTTC.

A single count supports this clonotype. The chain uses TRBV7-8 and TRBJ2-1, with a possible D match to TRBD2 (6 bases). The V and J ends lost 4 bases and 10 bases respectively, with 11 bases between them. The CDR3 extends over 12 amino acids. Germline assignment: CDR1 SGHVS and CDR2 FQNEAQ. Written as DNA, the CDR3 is TGTGCCAGCAGCTCCCGAAGCGGGGAGCAGTTCTTC. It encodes CASSSRSGEQFF.

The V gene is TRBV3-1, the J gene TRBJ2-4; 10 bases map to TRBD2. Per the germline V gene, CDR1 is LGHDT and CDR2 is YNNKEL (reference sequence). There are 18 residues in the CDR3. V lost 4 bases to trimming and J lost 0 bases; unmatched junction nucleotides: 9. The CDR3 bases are TGTGCCAGCAGCCCGCGGCTAGCGGGGGCCCTAGCCAAAAACATTCAGTACTTC. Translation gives CASSPRLAGALAKNIQYF.

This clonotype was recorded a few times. For the CDR3, the DNA is TGCGCCAGCAGCCAAGATGAAGCCAGATACAATGAGCAGTTCTTC. This translates into CASSQDEARYNEQFF. J is TRBJ2-1 and V is TRBV4-3, with D unresolved. V lost 0 bases, J lost 4 bases, and 10 bases lay in between. This CDR3 region has 15 residues. Germline lookup yields CDR1 LGHNA and CDR2 YSLEER.

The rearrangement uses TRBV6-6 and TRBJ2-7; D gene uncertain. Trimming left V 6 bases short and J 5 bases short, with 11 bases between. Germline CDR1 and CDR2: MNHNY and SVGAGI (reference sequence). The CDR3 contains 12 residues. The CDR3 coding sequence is TGTGCCAGCAGGCCCTCCATTGACGAGCAGTACTTC. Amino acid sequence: CASRPSIDEQYF.

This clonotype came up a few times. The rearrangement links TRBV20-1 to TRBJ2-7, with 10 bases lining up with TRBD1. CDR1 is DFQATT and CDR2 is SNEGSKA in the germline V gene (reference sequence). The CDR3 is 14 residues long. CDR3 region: CSSAPGQGRGEQYF. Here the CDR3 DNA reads TGCAGCTCCGCGCCGGGACAGGGGAGAGGCGAGCAGTACTTC.

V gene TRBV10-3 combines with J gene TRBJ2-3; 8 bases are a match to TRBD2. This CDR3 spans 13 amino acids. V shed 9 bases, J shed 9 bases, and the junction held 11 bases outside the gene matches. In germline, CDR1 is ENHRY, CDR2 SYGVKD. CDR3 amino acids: CAIDAGGKETQYF. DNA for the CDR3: TGTGCCATAGACGCGGGGGGCAAGGAAACGCAGTATTTT.

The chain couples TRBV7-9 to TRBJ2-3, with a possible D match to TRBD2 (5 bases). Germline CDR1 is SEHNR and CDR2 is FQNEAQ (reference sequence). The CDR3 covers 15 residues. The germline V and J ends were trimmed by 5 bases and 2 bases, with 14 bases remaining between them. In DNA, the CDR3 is TGTGCCAGCAGCCGAGAGGGCGACAACACAGATACGCAGTATTTT. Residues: CASSREGDNTDTQYF.

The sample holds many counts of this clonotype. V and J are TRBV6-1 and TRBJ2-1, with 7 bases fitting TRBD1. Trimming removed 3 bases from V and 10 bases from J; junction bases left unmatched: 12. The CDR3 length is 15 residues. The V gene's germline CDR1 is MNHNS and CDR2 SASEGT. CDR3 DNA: TGTGCCAGCAGTGAGGTAGTAGGGGGCCGAGGCGAGCAGTTCTTC. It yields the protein CASSEVVGGRGEQFF.

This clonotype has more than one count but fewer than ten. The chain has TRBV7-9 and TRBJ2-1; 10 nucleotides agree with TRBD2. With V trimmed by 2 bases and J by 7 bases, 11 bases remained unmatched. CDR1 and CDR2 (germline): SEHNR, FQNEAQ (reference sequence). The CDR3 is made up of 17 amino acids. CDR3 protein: CASSLRARELAGNEQFF. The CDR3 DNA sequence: TGTGCCAGCAGCTTAAGGGCCCGAGAACTAGCGGGGAATGAGCAGTTCTTC.

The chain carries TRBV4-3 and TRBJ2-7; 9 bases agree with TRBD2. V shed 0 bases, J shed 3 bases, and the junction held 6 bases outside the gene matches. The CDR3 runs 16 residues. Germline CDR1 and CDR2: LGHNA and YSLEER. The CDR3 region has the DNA TGCGCCAGCAGCCAAGAATTAGCGGGGGTCGGCTACGAGCAGTACTTC. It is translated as CASSQELAGVGYEQYF.

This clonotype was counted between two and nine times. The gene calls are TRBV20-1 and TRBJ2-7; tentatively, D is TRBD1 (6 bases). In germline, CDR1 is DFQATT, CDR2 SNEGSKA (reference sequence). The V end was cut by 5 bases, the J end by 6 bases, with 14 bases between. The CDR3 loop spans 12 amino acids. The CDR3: CSADRSLGEQYF. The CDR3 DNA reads TGCAGTGCTGACAGGAGCCTAGGCGAGCAGTACTTC.

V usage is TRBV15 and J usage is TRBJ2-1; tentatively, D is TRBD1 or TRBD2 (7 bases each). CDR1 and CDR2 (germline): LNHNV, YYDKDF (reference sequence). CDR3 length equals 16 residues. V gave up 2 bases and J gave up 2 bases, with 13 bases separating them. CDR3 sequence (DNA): TGTGCCACCAGCAGATGGGGAGGGGGCGCCTACAATGAGCAGTTCTTC. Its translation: CATSRWGGGAYNEQFF.

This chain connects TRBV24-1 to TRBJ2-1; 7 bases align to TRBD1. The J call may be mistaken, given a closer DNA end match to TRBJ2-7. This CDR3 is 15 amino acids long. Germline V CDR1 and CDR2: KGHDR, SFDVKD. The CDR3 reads CATSDVGQSYNEQYF. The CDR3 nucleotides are TGTGCCACCAGTGATGTGGGACAGTCCTACAATGAGCAGTACTTC.

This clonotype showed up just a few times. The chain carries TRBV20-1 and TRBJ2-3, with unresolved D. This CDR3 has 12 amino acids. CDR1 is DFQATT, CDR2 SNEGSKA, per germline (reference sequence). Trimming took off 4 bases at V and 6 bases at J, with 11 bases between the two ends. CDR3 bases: TGCAGTGCTAAAAGAGACGGGGATACGCAGTATTTT. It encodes CSAKRDGDTQYF.

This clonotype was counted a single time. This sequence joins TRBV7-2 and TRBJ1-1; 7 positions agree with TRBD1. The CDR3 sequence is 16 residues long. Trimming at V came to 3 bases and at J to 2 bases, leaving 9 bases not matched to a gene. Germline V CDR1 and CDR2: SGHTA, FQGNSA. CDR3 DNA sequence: TGTGCCAGCAGCTTTTCACAGGGGAGCACCAACACTGAAGCTTTCTTT. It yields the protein CASSFSQGSTNTEAFF.

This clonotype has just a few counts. For the CDR3, the DNA is TGCAGTGCTAGCAAACCTATGGACGGATCCTACGAGCAGTACTTC. Its translation: CSASKPMDGSYEQYF. The V and J genes are TRBV20-1 and TRBJ2-7; the D is unclear. The germline CDR1 and CDR2 sequences are DFQATT and SNEGSKA (reference sequence). Deletions cut 3 bases from V and 1 base from J, with 16 bases between. The CDR3 is made up of 15 amino acids.

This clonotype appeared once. The CDR3: CASGLSSDQETQYF. For the CDR3, the DNA is TGCGCCAGCGGACTCTCTAGCGACCAAGAGACCCAGTACTTC. The chain couples TRBV5-1 to TRBJ2-5, with TRBD2 as a possible D gene (6 bases). Germline CDR1 SGHRS, CDR2 YFSETQ. This CDR3 has 14 residues. Trimming cost V 7 bases and J 0 bases, with 13 bases left between them.

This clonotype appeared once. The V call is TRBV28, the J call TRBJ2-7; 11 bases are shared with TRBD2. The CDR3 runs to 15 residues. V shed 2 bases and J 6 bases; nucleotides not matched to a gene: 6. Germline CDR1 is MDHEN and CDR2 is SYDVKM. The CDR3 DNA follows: TGTGCCAGCAGTTTAGTGGTAGCGGGGGGGATCGAGCAGTACTTC. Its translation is CASSLVVAGGIEQYF.